This T cell receptor beta chain was obtained from a study of PD-L1 blockade in urothelial cancer. As for the study in general: Researchers looked at the blood 3 weeks (second dose) and 6 weeks after treatment began. Study-wide points: Pretreatment clonality of the blood TCR repertoire below the median was predictive of superior survival.

Each PCR received spiked synthetic TCR analog templates. Only in-frame clones appear in the TCRdb table, and some are missing; sequencing was by immunoSEQ multiplex PCR. The repertoire has tens of thousands of clones, roughly 90% of them found once; the top ten carry 1.6%. Remarks on this clone: Its target is not known.

The CDR3 loop spans 15 amino acids. V was cut by 6 bases and J by 0 bases, with 15 bases left in between. CDR1 and CDR2 from the germline V gene are SGHVS and FQNEAQ. Indicated time point: pretreatment peripheral blood. Each patient gave between 1 and 8 samples of peripheral blood mononuclear cells, which were collected pretreatment and during treatment. The rearrangement joins TRBV7-8 to TRBJ2-7, with a tentative D call TRBD2 (6 bases). The TCR was taken from a man between 60 and 75 years old with urothelial cancer. This sample comprised PBMCs, obtained around atezolizumab (anti-PD-L1) treatment. The CDR3 bases are TGTGCCAGCAGTCCGCGGGCTAGCGCCTCCTACGAGCAGTACTTC. The encoded protein is CASSPRASASYEQYF.